One and the same sample provided the 24 T cell receptor beta chains below, sequenced in a study of T cell responses to AZD1222 COVID-19 vaccine. Data came from immunoSEQ multiplex PCR; TCRdb stores just in-frame clones and leaves some out. The top ten hold around 1.6% of the sample, which has about 96,000 clones, approximately 90% seen once. The material sequenced was peripheral blood, taken on day 0 of AZD1222 vaccination. The receptor set was obtained from an adult in good health.

The chain employs TRBV7-9 and TRBJ2-1; D is unclear. The germline V gene encodes CDR1 SEHNR and CDR2 FQNEAQ (reference sequence). The CDR3 runs to 13 residues. V was clipped by 5 bases and J by 15 bases, with 20 bases between them. CDR3 amino acids: CASSQVKVGRPFF. The CDR3 DNA sequence: TGTGCCAGCAGCCAGGTGAAGGTTGGAAGACCGTTCTTC.

The J gene is TRBJ1-4, the V gene TRBV6-1, with D perhaps matching TRBD1 (5 bases). With 4 bases removed from V and 7 bases from J, the gap between germline ends came to 22 bases. The CDR3 sequence is 17 residues long. The V gene's germline CDR1 is MNHNS and CDR2 SASEGT. The DNA of the CDR3 is TGTGCCAGCAGTGGTACCTCCGGGGCCCGGGGAGGTGAAAAACTGTTTTTT. It codes for CASSGTSGARGGEKLFF.

The chain is built from TRBV4-1 and TRBJ1-6; TRBD1 might be the D (5 bases). Germline loops: CDR1 MGHRA, CDR2 YSYEKL. V was cut by 2 bases and J by 10 bases, with 15 bases left in between. The CDR3 sequence is 15 residues long. For the CDR3, the DNA is TGCGCCAGCAGCCAATTCCAGGGTTTTGGATCACCCCTCCACTTT. This translates into CASSQFQGFGSPLHF.

This clone appeared once. The V call is TRBV9, the J call TRBJ1-2; D possibly corresponds to TRBD1 (5 bases). The CDR3 is made up of 16 amino acids. Per germline, CDR1 SGDLS and CDR2 YYNGEE. V was cut by 3 bases and J by 1 base, with 16 bases left in between. CDR3 sequence reads: CASSGGPGRINYGYTF. The CDR3 nucleotides are TGTGCCAGCAGCGGCGGACCGGGACGGATTAACTATGGCTACACCTTC.

V is TRBV7-3 and J is TRBJ2-5, with D possibly TRBD2 on 5 matching bases. With 0 bases removed from V and 5 bases from J, the gap between germline ends came to 10 bases. This CDR3 contains 14 residues. The germline CDR1 and CDR2 sequences are SGHTA and FQGTGA. Here the CDR3 reads CASSLTLSGETQYF. CDR3 DNA: TGTGCCAGCAGCTTAACGTTAAGCGGCGAGACCCAGTACTTC.

This rearrangement joins TRBV4-1 to TRBJ2-1; TRBD1 matches 10 bases. This CDR3 is 15 amino acids long. Germline V CDR1 and CDR2: MGHRA, YSYEKL. V was pared by 5 bases and J by 4 bases, with 5 bases of the junction left unmatched. The CDR3 is CASSAWDRGYNEQFF. The CDR3 nucleotides are TGCGCCAGCAGCGCTTGGGACAGGGGTTACAATGAGCAGTTCTTC.

The V and J genes are TRBV9 and TRBJ2-1; 7 bases match TRBD1. The V and J ends lost 4 bases and 5 bases, in that order; junction bases with no gene match: 6. The CDR3 runs 14 residues. Germline CDR1 reads SGDLS; CDR2 reads YYNGEE. The CDR3 DNA follows: TGTGCCAGCAGCCAGAGGGACAGTCACAATGAGCAGTTCTTC. Translating gives CASSQRDSHNEQFF.

CDR3 in amino acids: CASSLGLAGGLSQETQYF. CDR3 nucleotide sequence: TGCGCCAGCAGCTTGGGGCTAGCGGGGGGTCTATCACAAGAGACCCAGTACTTC. The chain joins TRBV5-1 to TRBJ2-5, with 11 bases aligning to TRBD2. Per germline, CDR1 SGHRS and CDR2 YFSETQ. The CDR3 is 18 amino acids. Germline trimming cut 0 bases from V and 2 bases from J; bases unmatched to any gene: 9.

This chain links TRBV9 with TRBJ1-4; the match to TRBD1 covers 10 bases. The germline gives CDR1 SGDLS, CDR2 YYNGEE. Trimming at V came to 4 bases and at J to 4 bases, leaving 10 bases not matched to a gene. The CDR3 is made up of 17 amino acids. The CDR3 protein is CASSRGQGTSNNEKLFF. The CDR3 DNA is TGTGCCAGCAGCAGGGGACAGGGGACGTCAAATAATGAAAAACTGTTTTTT.

V gene TRBV4-3 combines with J gene TRBJ1-2; no clear D gene. V was shortened by 4 bases and J by 1 base, with 16 bases between the two germline ends. The germline V gene encodes CDR1 LGHNA and CDR2 YSLEER. This CDR3 contains 16 residues. CDR3 residues: CASSPGPSLLNYGYTF. CDR3 nucleotide sequence: TGCGCCAGCAGCCCCGGGCCCAGCCTCCTTAACTATGGCTACACCTTC.

The rearrangement joins TRBV10-2 to TRBJ1-1, with D unresolved. Germline lookup yields CDR1 WSHSY and CDR2 SAAADI. Trimming took 1 base from V and 3 from J, leaving 15 bases between them. CDR3 size: 16 residues. The chain's CDR3 is CASSEFAGGRHTEAFF. In DNA form, the CDR3 reads TGCGCCAGCAGTGAGTTCGCCGGAGGGCGGCACACTGAAGCTTTCTTT.

V gene TRBV18 combines with J gene TRBJ1-1; a possible D gene is TRBD1 (5 bases). The CDR3 has 15 residues. V shed 1 base and J shed 3 bases, with 12 bases lying between them. Germline loops: CDR1 KGHSH, CDR2 LQKENI. CDR3: CASSPRDVGYTEAFF. Written as DNA, the CDR3 is TGTGCCAGCTCACCACGGGACGTCGGTTACACTGAAGCTTTCTTT.

The chain combines TRBV27 with TRBJ2-7, with TRBD1 matching over 8 bases. Germline CDR1 reads MNHEY; CDR2 reads SMNVEV (reference sequence). The CDR3 is 13 amino acids. V shed 3 bases and J 6 bases; nucleotides not matched to a gene: 4. The CDR3 protein is CASSLTGVGEQYF. Written as DNA, the CDR3 is TGTGCCAGCAGTTTGACAGGGGTGGGCGAGCAGTACTTC.

This clone occurred once. V usage is TRBV3-1 (or the pseudogene TRBV3-2) and J usage is TRBJ1-5; 10 positions agree with TRBD1. V lost 2 bases, J lost 4 bases, and 17 bases stayed unmatched. CDR3 length: 20 amino acids. Per the germline V gene, CDR1 is LGHDT and CDR2 is YNNKEL (reference sequence). CDR3 nucleotides: TGTGCCAGCAGCCAAACGACGGGGACAGGGGATTTTCCATGGAATCAGCCCCAGCATTTT. Translating it yields CASSQTTGTGDFPWNQPQHF.

A word on this clone: Compared with germline, one end of the junction differs, possibly owing to a read error. The rearrangement joins TRBV12-5 to TRBJ2-2; 9 nucleotides agree with TRBD1. CDR1 and CDR2 (germline): LGHNT, FRNRAP. The CDR3 covers 14 residues. DNA of the CDR3: TGTGCTAGTGGTGTCACAGGGGGCGTCTGGGGAGCTGTTTTT. Encoded protein: CASGVTGGVWGAVF. Variable domain in full (rest from reference TRBV12-5 and TRBJ2-2): DARVTQTPRHKVTEMGQEVTMRCQPILGHNTVFWYRQTMMQGLELLAYFRNRAPLDDSGMPKDRFSAEMPDATLATLKIQPSEPRDSAVYFCASGVTGGVWGAVFGEGSRLTVL.

The rearrangement joins TRBV14 to TRBJ1-2; D is undetermined. Trimming cost V 4 bases and J 10 bases, with 13 bases left between them. The CDR3 runs to 12 residues. The germline CDR1 and CDR2 sequences are SGHDN and FVKESK. DNA of the CDR3: TGTGCCAGCAGCCGCCCCTTCAGACCCTACACCTTC. Translation: CASSRPFRPYTF.

The V gene is TRBV2, the J gene TRBJ2-7; D might be TRBD1 (6 bases). The length of the CDR3 is 13 residues. With 8 bases removed from V and 2 bases from J, the gap between germline ends came to 13 bases. Germline V lookup: CDR1 SNHLY, CDR2 FYNNEI. CDR3 loop: CASLKTGTYEQYF. In nucleotides, the CDR3 is TGTGCCAGCCTTAAGACAGGAACCTACGAGCAGTACTTC.

The chain has TRBV4-1 and TRBJ2-6, with D maybe TRBD2 (7 bases). The CDR3 loop spans 18 amino acids. The germline CDR1 and CDR2 sequences are MGHRA and YSYEKL. V was shortened by 4 bases and J by 0 bases, with 16 bases between the two germline ends. The CDR3 is CASSPFGGRDSGANVLTF. The DNA for the CDR3 is TGCGCCAGCAGCCCCTTCGGGGGGCGGGACTCTGGGGCCAACGTCCTGACTTTC.

V is TRBV30 and J is TRBJ1-5, with TRBD1 matching 8 bases. Germline V gene sequence: CDR1 GTSNPN, CDR2 SVGIG (reference sequence). After removal of 5 bases from V and 1 base from J, the junction contained 1 base not matched to a gene. The CDR3 loop spans 13 amino acids. The CDR3 is CAWQGASNQPQHF. CDR3 DNA sequence: TGTGCCTGGCAGGGGGCGAGCAATCAGCCCCAGCATTTT. Supplemented by reference TRBV30 and TRBJ1-5, the full variable domain reads SQTIHQWPATLVQPVGSPLSLECTVEGTSNPNLYWYRQAAGRGLQLLFYSVGIGQISSEVPQNLSASRPQDRQFILSSKKLLLSDSGFYLCAWQGASNQPQHFGDGTRLSIL.

The chain recombines TRBV15 with TRBJ2-7; 8 nucleotides match TRBD1. This CDR3 is built from 15 residues. J gave up 0 bases and V 1 base, and 2 bases lay outside the gene matches. Germline CDR1 reads LNHNV; CDR2 reads YYDKDF (reference sequence). CDR3 in DNA: TGTGCCACCAGCAGAGGACAGGGGAGCTCCTACGAGCAGTACTTC. This codes for CATSRGQGSSYEQYF.

The chain carries TRBV21-1 and TRBJ2-1; TRBD2, as called in the table, went unchecked against the DNA. TRBV21-1 is a pseudogene. The CDR3 totals 14 residues. The CDR3 DNA is TGTGCCAGTAACAGCGGGACCTGGGATGGGGAGCAGTTCTTC. Its translation: CASNSGTWDGEQFF.

V and J are TRBV30 and TRBJ1-3, with TRBD1 as a possible D gene (5 bases). This CDR3 comprises 15 residues. Germline V gives CDR1 GTSNPN, CDR2 SVGIG (reference sequence). The V gene lost 2 bases and the J gene lost 0 bases, with 11 bases spanning the gap. CDR3 protein: CAWSQGTFSGNTIYF. DNA of the CDR3: TGTGCCTGGAGTCAAGGGACCTTCTCTGGAAACACCATATATTTT.

The chain links TRBV13 to TRBJ2-2; D is perhaps TRBD2 (7 bases). The germline V gene encodes CDR1 PRHDT and CDR2 FYEKMQ (reference sequence). V dropped 3 bases and J dropped 1 base, with 18 bases sitting between them. This CDR3 spans 18 amino acids. The CDR3 DNA sequence: TGTGCCAGCAGCTTCGGGACACCAACGGGGGGGAACACCGGGGAGCTGTTTTTT. As protein: CASSFGTPTGGNTGELFF.

The chain carries TRBV19 and TRBJ1-6; TRBD1 might be the D (6 bases). V lost 5 bases to trimming and J lost 7 bases, with 15 bases between them. CDR3 length: 15 residues. Germline V gene sequence: CDR1 LNHDA, CDR2 SQIVND (reference sequence). The CDR3 protein is CASSPLQGGNSPLHF. The CDR3 DNA sequence: TGTGCCAGTAGTCCCTTACAGGGAGGGAATTCACCCCTCCACTTT.